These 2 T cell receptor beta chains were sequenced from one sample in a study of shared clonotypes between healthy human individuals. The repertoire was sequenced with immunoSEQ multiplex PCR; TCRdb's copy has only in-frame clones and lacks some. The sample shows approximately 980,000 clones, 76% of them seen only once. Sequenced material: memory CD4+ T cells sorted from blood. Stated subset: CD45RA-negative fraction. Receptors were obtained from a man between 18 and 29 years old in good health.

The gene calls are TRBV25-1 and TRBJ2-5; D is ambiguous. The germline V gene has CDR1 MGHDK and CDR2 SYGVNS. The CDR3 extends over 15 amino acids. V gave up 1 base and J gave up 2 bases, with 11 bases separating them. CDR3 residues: CASSESGRSQETQYF. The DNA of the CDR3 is TGTGCCAGCAGTGAATCTGGGCGGAGTCAAGAGACCCAGTACTTC.

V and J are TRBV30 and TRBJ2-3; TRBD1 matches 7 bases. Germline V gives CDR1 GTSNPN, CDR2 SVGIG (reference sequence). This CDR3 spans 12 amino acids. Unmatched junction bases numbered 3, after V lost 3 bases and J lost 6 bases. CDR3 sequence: CAWSRQGDTQYF. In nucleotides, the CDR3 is TGTGCCTGGAGCAGACAGGGCGATACGCAGTATTTT.